Sequencing of this T cell receptor beta chain was carried out in a study of cytomegalovirus exposure and HLA in healthy donors. Whole-study findings and limits: Rare sequences made up most TCRs, while some public TCRs were found in many donors.

The germline gives CDR1 MGHRA, CDR2 YSYEKL. V lost 0 bases to trimming and J lost 7 bases; unmatched junction nucleotides: 3. This CDR3 is built from 15 residues. Remarks on this clone: Its target is not known.

Unrecorded immune exposures were likely, despite nominal health at sampling. The PCR ran on 60 Vbeta and 13 Jbeta primers. The data were produced by immunoSEQ multiplex PCR, yet TCRdb's version contains in-frame clones alone and is incomplete. This sample has 100,000 to 120,000 clones, with about 73% found just once. The V gene is TRBV4-1, the J gene TRBJ1-6, with 7 bases fitting TRBD1. The sequencing sample was made of PBMCs. The sequence derives from a woman aged 25 to 39 in good health and CMV-seronegative. The DNA of the CDR3 is TGCGCCAGCAGCCAAGATCAGGGGGTAAATTCACCCCTCCACTTT. Translating gives CASSQDQGVNSPLHF.